These 28 T cell receptor beta chains were all obtained from the same sample, sequenced in a study of tumor and adjacent non-tumor tissue in lung cancer. A modified ARM-PCR protocol with three rounds of nested PCR amplified TCRbeta. One entry per CDR3 protein results from TCRdb running MiXCR on the multiplex PCR reads. The sample holds about 200,000 distinct CDR3 sequences, over 55% seen once. The template was RNA from unsorted bulk tissue. The sequenced material came from lung tumor tissue. All receptors come from a man in his sixties with non-small cell lung cancer.

This clonotype was seen many times. The chain has TRBV20-1 and TRBJ2-1; 10 bases align to TRBD2. V was pared by 5 bases and J by 5 bases, with 6 bases of the junction left unmatched. Germline V gene sequence: CDR1 DFQATT, CDR2 SNEGSKA (reference sequence). The CDR3 covers 14 residues. For the CDR3, the DNA is TGCAGTGCTGAAGGAGGACTAGCGGACAATGAGCAGTTCTTC. Amino acid sequence: CSAEGGLADNEQFF.

This clonotype has a count of ten or more. V gene TRBV11-2 combines with J gene TRBJ2-5, with D tentatively TRBD1 (6 bases). Trimming pared 3 bases from V and 1 base from J, leaving 15 bases between. CDR3 length equals 16 residues. Germline V gene data show CDR1 as SGHAT and CDR2 as FQNNGV. The CDR3 region has the DNA TGTGCCAGCAGCTTTTGGGCAGGGGCCTTCCAAGAGACCCAGTACTTC. Amino acids: CASSFWAGAFQETQYF.

This chain connects TRBV12-3 or TRBV12-4 to TRBJ2-5; TRBD1 is a possible D gene (6 bases). The CDR3 contains 16 residues. Trimming left V 3 bases short and J 2 bases short, with 16 bases between. CDR3 DNA: TGTGCCAGCAGTTTGGACAGTAACACATTTCAAGAGACCCAGTACTTC. This encodes CASSLDSNTFQETQYF.

At least ten counts were recorded for this clonotype. The rearrangement uses TRBV11-3 and TRBJ2-7, with D tentatively TRBD2 (5 bases). V was pared by 0 bases and J by 4 bases, with 7 bases between. The CDR3 contains 13 residues. CDR1 is SGHNT and CDR2 is YENEEA in the germline V gene. CDR3 loop: CASSLDTGYEQYF. DNA for the CDR3: TGTGCCAGCAGCTTAGATACGGGGTACGAGCAGTACTTC.

As to this clonotype: This may arise from a read error, as a much more abundant clone is one base away. The chain is built from TRBV4-2 and TRBJ1-6; perhaps TRBD1 as D (5 bases). Germline V gives CDR1 LGHNA, CDR2 YNFKEQ. The CDR3 contains 15 residues. The V gene lost 3 bases and the J gene lost 5 bases, with 11 bases spanning the gap. CDR3 protein: CASSHVRDDNSPLHF. For the CDR3, the DNA is TGTGCCAGCAGCCATGTCAGGGATGATAATTCACCCCTCCACTTT.

About this clonotype itself: Being one base from a much bigger clone, this may be a read error. V gene TRBV12-3 or TRBV12-4 combines with J gene TRBJ1-1; TRBD1 matches 7 bases. The CDR3 has 14 residues. CDR3 in DNA: TGTGTCAGCAGTCGATCAGGGGGGAGGACTGAAGCTTTCTTT. It encodes CVSSRSGGRTEAFF.

Notes on this clonotype: An end of the junction differs from the germline gene, which may be a read error. This chain links TRBV20-1 with TRBJ1-5, with 7 bases matching TRBD1. CDR3 length: 15 residues. In germline, CDR1 is DFQATT, CDR2 SNEGSKA (reference sequence). This CDR3 is CSVRPRGFGDQPQHF. The DNA of the CDR3 is TGCAGTGTTAGACCCAGGGGGTTTGGCGATCAGCCCCAGCATTTT.

J is TRBJ1-5 and V is TRBV11-3; D call uncertain. The end of the DNA fits TRBJ2-3 better, so the J call may be wrong. Looked up from germline, CDR1 is SGHNT and CDR2 is YENEEA. CDR3 size: 13 residues. Here the CDR3 DNA reads TGTGCCAACAACTTAGCTCAATCGCAGCCCCAGTATTTT. It codes for CANNLAQSQPQYF.

This chain joins TRBV6-5 and TRBJ2-7; 14 bases agree with TRBD2. Germline values: CDR1 MNHEY, CDR2 SVGAGI. Unmatched junction bases numbered 17, after V lost 6 bases and J lost 13 bases. The CDR3 length is 16 residues. The CDR3 nucleotides read TGTGCCAGCAGAATCGGACTAGCGGGGGGATGGGGCGAACATTACTTC. Amino acids: CASRIGLAGGWGEHYF.

With regard to this clonotype: A much bigger clone sits one base away, suggesting this may be a read error. The J gene is TRBJ2-1, the V gene TRBV29-1; 9 bases are shared with TRBD2. CDR1 is SQVTM and CDR2 is ANQGSEA in the germline V gene. The CDR3 loop spans 13 amino acids. CDR3: CNTTQAGGYEQFF. The CDR3 DNA reads TGCAACACTACCCAAGCGGGAGGCTATGAGCAGTTCTTC.

About this clonotype: A read error may account for a junction end that differs from germline. The chain employs TRBV11-2 and TRBJ2-1; D remains unclear. CDR3 size: 13 residues. Germline CDR1 SGHAT, CDR2 FQNNGV. For the CDR3, the DNA is TGTGCCAGCAACTTAGAACATTACAATGAGCAGTTCTTC. This translates into CASNLEHYNEQFF.

This clonotype was seen ten or more times. J is TRBJ2-3 and V is TRBV29-1, with 7 bases matching TRBD1. The germline V gene encodes CDR1 SQVTM and CDR2 ANQGSEA. The V segment lost 4 bases and the J segment 6 bases; nucleotides outside the gene matches: 7. This CDR3 is built from 13 residues. DNA of the CDR3: TGCAGCGTTGCTTGGCAGGGGGAGGATACGCAGTATTTT. Its translation is CSVAWQGEDTQYF.

This sequence joins TRBV5-6 and TRBJ1-6, with a tentative D call TRBD1 (5 bases). Looked up from germline, CDR1 is SGHDT and CDR2 is YYEEEE. The CDR3 is 13 amino acids. Trimming cost V 4 bases and J 9 bases, with 11 bases left between them. The CDR3 protein is CASSLGRVSPLHF. The CDR3 region has the DNA TGTGCCAGCAGCCTGGGGCGGGTTTCACCCCTCCACTTT.

Note on this clonotype: The junction departs from germline at one end; a sequencing error may be responsible. This chain's CDR3 is CPSKAVGRRGKDTQSF. In DNA form, the CDR3 reads TGTCCCAGCAAGGCTGTCGGGAGACGAGGAAAAGATACGCAGTCTTTT. The chain couples TRBV6-5 to TRBJ2-3, with a tentative D call TRBD2 (6 bases). CDR3 length equals 16 residues. In germline, CDR1 is MNHEY, CDR2 SVGAGI.

Concerning this clonotype itself: A much larger clone differs from this one at a single base, so this may be a read error. V usage is TRBV28 and J usage is TRBJ2-1, with TRBD2 matching 8 bases. V lost 2 bases, J lost 5 bases, and 11 bases stayed unmatched. The CDR3 is 17 residues long. Germline V CDR1 and CDR2: MDHEN, SYDVKM. CDR3 residues: CASSLGGDTSGHNEQFF. DNA of the CDR3: TGTGCCAGCAGTTTAGGGGGGGACACTAGCGGCCACAATGAGCAGTTCTTC.

Remarks on this clonotype: A much larger clone differs by one base, so this may be a read error. V is TRBV29-1 and J is TRBJ2-7; D not certain. Germline V CDR1 and CDR2: SQVTM, ANQGSEA. The CDR3 covers 12 residues. This chain's CDR3 is CRVALQGYEQYF. In DNA form, the CDR3 reads TGCAGGGTCGCTCTTCAAGGTTACGAGCAGTACTTC.

Remarks on this clonotype: This clone may be a read error of a much larger clone one base away. V is TRBV5-4 and J is TRBJ2-7; 9 nucleotides line up with TRBD2. The germline V gene has CDR1 SGHNT and CDR2 YYREEE (reference sequence). This CDR3 has 16 amino acids. CDR3 residues: CASSLASGRTSYDQYF. DNA for the CDR3: TGTGCCAGCAGCTTAGCAAGCGGGAGGACCTCCTACGATCAGTACTTC.

The chain has TRBV6-6 and TRBJ2-1, with D tentatively TRBD1 or TRBD2 (5 bases each). Germline CDR1 and CDR2: MNHNY and SVGAGI (reference sequence). Trimming removed 7 bases from V and 7 bases from J, with 20 bases in between. The CDR3 covers 15 residues. The CDR3, as DNA: TGTGCCAGCATTCCATCCACGGGACGGACTAATGAGCAGTTCTTC. Protein product: CASIPSTGRTNEQFF.

V gene TRBV4-1 combines with J gene TRBJ2-4; the match to TRBD2 covers 11 bases. V was clipped by 4 bases and J by 8 bases; unmatched bases: 13. The CDR3 runs to 17 residues. Germline CDR1 reads MGHRA; CDR2 reads YSYEKL. CDR3 nucleotides: TGCGCCAGCAGCCGAGAAGGGCTAGCGGGGGGTCACGACATTCAGTACTTC. As protein: CASSREGLAGGHDIQYF.

In regard to this clonotype: A much larger clone differs from this one at a single base, so this may be a read error. The V and J genes are TRBV4-2 and TRBJ1-2; weak D call: TRBD1 (5 bases). The CDR3 sequence is 14 residues long. Germline CDR1 is LGHNA and CDR2 is YNFKEQ. CDR3 coding DNA: TGTGCCAACAGCCAACCCACAGGCAACTATGGCTACACCTTC. Its protein product is CANSQPTGNYGYTF.

This clonotype has only one observation. J is TRBJ2-3 and V is TRBV6-1; D possibly corresponds to TRBD2 (7 bases). This CDR3 region has 14 residues. The V gene lost 2 bases and the J gene lost 4 bases, with 10 bases spanning the gap. Germline lookup yields CDR1 MNHNS and CDR2 SASEGT. The CDR3 loop reads CASSETGGPDTQYF. In nucleotides, the CDR3 is TGTGCCAGCAGTGAAACCGGGGGGCCAGATACGCAGTATTTT.

In regard to this clonotype: Compared with germline, one end of the junction differs, possibly owing to a read error. This chain joins TRBV11-2 and TRBJ1-1, with D unresolved. The CDR3 extends over 13 amino acids. Germline lookup yields CDR1 SGHAT and CDR2 FQNNGV. In DNA form, the CDR3 reads TGTGCCAGCGGCTTAGACCGCGACATGGAAGCTTTCTTT. Encoded protein: CASGLDRDMEAFF.

In its sample, this clonotype was seen once. The junction differs from germline at one of its ends, possibly a read error. Here the CDR3 DNA reads TGTGCCAGCGGTTACGGGGGTTCGGGGGGCTCTAATTACAATGAGCGATTCTTC. Translated: CASGYGGSGGSNYNERFF. V and J are TRBV6-5 and TRBJ2-1; possible D gene TRBD2, 7 bases. There are 18 residues in the CDR3. The V gene's germline CDR1 is MNHEY and CDR2 SVGAGI.

As regards this clonotype: The CDR3 does not end in the conserved phenylalanine or tryptophan, so this is likely a read error. This chain connects TRBV11-1 to TRBJ2-7, with D possibly matching TRBD1 (5 bases). The V and J ends lost 1 base and 3 bases respectively, with 13 bases between them. The CDR3 is 15 amino acids. The germline CDR1 and CDR2 sequences are SGHAT and FQDESV (reference sequence). In DNA form, the CDR3 reads TGTGCCAGCAGCTTAGGGGGCCTCGTCGTCTACGAGCAGTACTAC. This encodes CASSLGGLVVYEQYY.

The chain joins TRBV4-3 to TRBJ2-3; 7 positions agree with TRBD1. This CDR3 contains 15 residues. In germline, CDR1 is LGHNA, CDR2 YSLEER. After removal of 4 bases from V and 2 bases from J, the junction contained 6 bases not matched to a gene. In DNA, the CDR3 is TGCGCCAGCAGCCTAGACAGGGCTCTCACAGATACGCAGTATTTT. Its protein product is CASSLDRALTDTQYF.

The chain recombines TRBV7-3 with TRBJ2-1, with 10 bases fitting TRBD2. The V and J ends lost 7 bases and 2 bases, in that order; junction bases with no gene match: 8. From germline, CDR1 is SGHTA and CDR2 FQGTGA. CDR3 length: 16 amino acids. The chain's CDR3 is CASNGTSESPYNEQFF. The CDR3 DNA sequence: TGTGCCAGCAACGGGACTAGCGAGAGCCCCTACAATGAGCAGTTCTTC.

As regards this clonotype: This may come from a read error, since a much larger clone is one base off. V is TRBV11-2 and J is TRBJ2-2; D unclear. From germline, CDR1 is SGHAT and CDR2 FQNNGV. The CDR3 has 13 amino acids. Here the CDR3 reads CAGSLRNTGELFF. The DNA of the CDR3 is TGTGCCGGCAGCTTGAGGAACACCGGGGAGCTGTTTTTT.

This clonotype was seen at least ten times. The V and J genes are TRBV20-1 and TRBJ1-5; unclear D gene. CDR3 length equals 16 residues. Germline assignment: CDR1 DFQATT and CDR2 SNEGSKA (reference sequence). The V end was cut by 7 bases, the J end by 0 bases, with 19 bases between. The CDR3 here is CSVADLLSYSNQPQHF. DNA of the CDR3: TGCAGTGTAGCGGATCTCCTCTCTTATAGCAATCAGCCCCAGCATTTT.